The rows below give T cell receptor beta chains drawn from one sample of a study of blood T cells in healthy people across ages. Using its own MiXCR run on the 5' RACE reads, TCRdb lists one record per CDR3 protein. The data show about 1,600,000 distinct CDR3 sequences, 42% seen once. The sample taken for sequencing was blood. Receptor source: a woman between 18 and 29 years old in good health. Each CDR3 is given with its conserved first and last residue. Fields, in order: D gene, J gene, V gene, clone size, CDR3 DNA, CDR3 protein. The D gene is left open where the match is weak. Where a row states a size, it is once, few, many or the class of an expanded clone; other rows omit it.

TRBD1	TRBJ2-3	TRBV7-3	NA	TGTGCCAGCACCTTAGGGGGCCTTAGCACAGATACACAGTATTTT	CASTLGGLSTDTQYF
TRBD1	TRBJ1-1	TRBV7-2	once	TGTGCCAGCAGCTTTCAGGGGGCAGAGTTTGGCACTGAAGCTTTCTTT	CASSFQGAEFGTEAFF
TRBD1	TRBJ2-7	TRBV29-1	NA	TGCAGCGTAACGAGAGGGGGACAGGGATACGAGCAGTACTTC	CSVTRGGQGYEQYF
NA	TRBJ2-1	TRBV5-1	NA	TGCGCCAGCAGCTTGCTAGCAGCCACCTACAATGAGCAGTTCTTC	CASSLLAATYNEQFF
TRBD1	TRBJ2-7	TRBV6-1	few	TGTGCCAGCAGTGTTACAGGGGGAGCGGCCTACGAGCAGTACTTC	CASSVTGGAAYEQYF
NA	TRBJ1-6	TRBV12-3/TRBV12-4	few	TGTGCCAGCAGTCTAGGCCGGGACCTCTATAATTCACCCCTCCACTTT	CASSLGRDLYNSPLHF
TRBD2	TRBJ2-5	TRBV5-1	NA	TGCGCCAGCAGCCAGGGACTAGCGGGGCTCCAAGAGACCCAGTACTTC	CASSQGLAGLQETQYF
NA	TRBJ2-4	TRBV20-1	NA	TGCAGTGCTAGTCCCTCAAGACAGGGCGTGCGGGAGCAGTACTTC	CSASPSRQGVREQYF
TRBD1	TRBJ1-2	TRBV20-1	many	TGCAGCACTCCTCCAGGGGGAAGAAATGGCTACACCTTC	CSTPPGGRNGYTF
TRBD1	TRBJ2-3	TRBV5-1	NA	TGCGCCAGCAGCTCCAGACAGGGAACACGCACAGATACGCAGTATTTT	CASSSRQGTRTDTQYF
TRBD2	TRBJ2-3	TRBV7-9	NA	TGTGCCAGCAGCTCATTTTCTAGCGGGAGCAGCCGAGATACGCAGTATTTT	CASSSFSSGSSRDTQYF
TRBD2	TRBJ2-5	TRBV20-1	NA	TGCAGTGCTAGAGCGGGGGGGGCTGGGGAGACCCAGTACTTC	CSARAGGAGETQYF
TRBD2	TRBJ2-3	TRBV7-6	NA	TGTGCCAGCAGCTTAGCGGTGCCGGGGGGAGCGGATACGCAGTATTTT	CASSLAVPGGADTQYF
NA	TRBJ2-3	TRBV27	NA	TGTGCCAGCAGACCTATAGGGACAGATACGCAGTATTTT	CASRPIGTDTQYF
NA	TRBJ1-2	TRBV4-1	NA	TGCGCCAGCAGCCAAGATGGGCGATACACTAACTATGGCTACACCTTC	CASSQDGRYTNYGYTF
NA	TRBJ1-4	TRBV2	NA	TGTGCCAGCAGTCTCCCCCTGGGGGAGGATGAAAAACTGTTTTTT	CASSLPLGEDEKLFF
NA	TRBJ2-7	TRBV7-2	NA	TGTGCCAGCAGCTTAGGCGCTAGTTACTACGAGCAGTACTTC	CASSLGASYYEQYF
TRBD1	TRBJ1-1	TRBV5-1	NA	TGCGCCAGCAGCTTGTTCACAGGGGAGACTGAAGCTTTCTTT	CASSLFTGETEAFF
NA	TRBJ2-5	TRBV4-1	NA	TGCGCCAGCAGCCACGAAGACAGGAGTCTTAGAGAGCAGTACTTC	CASSHEDRSLREQYF
TRBD2	TRBJ2-7	TRBV7-9	few	TGTGCCAGCAGCTTAGTGGGACTAGCGGGCATCGAGCAGTACTTC	CASSLVGLAGIEQYF
NA	TRBJ1-2	TRBV28	NA	TGTGCCAGCAGCCAGGGACGGCAAAACTATGGCTACACCTTC	CASSQGRQNYGYTF
NA	TRBJ2-1	TRBV20-1	NA	TGCAGTGCTAGGGGAGCGGTCTACAATGAGCAGTTCTTC	CSARGAVYNEQFF
NA	TRBJ2-1	TRBV24-1	once	TGTGCCACCAGTGACCTCAACTACAATGAGCAGTTCTTC	CATSDLNYNEQFF
TRBD1	TRBJ1-5	TRBV25-1	few	TGTGCCAGCAGCCTCTCCGGGACAGGGGGGGAGCCCCAGCATTTT	CASSLSGTGGEPQHF
NA	TRBJ2-7	TRBV20-1	NA	TGCAGTGCTAGAGAACCCGGATCCTACGAGCAGTACTTC	CSAREPGSYEQYF
TRBD2	TRBJ2-3	TRBV5-5	many	TGTGCCAGCAGCTTGGGAGCTAGCGGGACGGTAGATACGCAGTATTTT	CASSLGASGTVDTQYF
NA	TRBJ1-2	TRBV5-1	NA	TGCGCCAGCAGCTTGATTGGGGAGTATGGCTACACCTTC	CASSLIGEYGYTF
TRBD2	TRBJ2-1	TRBV12-3/TRBV12-4	few	TGTGCCAGCAGTTTGCGACTAGCGGGGTCATACGAGCAGTTCTTC	CASSLRLAGSYEQFF
NA	TRBJ1-2	TRBV4-2	many	TGTGCCAGCAGCCACAGGGCTGGCTATGGCTACACCTTC	CASSHRAGYGYTF
TRBD2	TRBJ2-1	TRBV14	few	TGTGCCAGCAGCCAGAGGACTAGCGGGAGAGGTTCCGTCTACAATGAGCAGTTCTTC	CASSQRTSGRGSVYNEQFF
TRBD2	TRBJ2-1	TRBV4-1	NA	TGCGCCAGCAGCCAAGTCCCACTAGCGGGGGTGCAGTTCTTC	CASSQVPLAGVQFF
NA	TRBJ2-1	TRBV9	NA	TGTGCCAGCAGCGTTTCCGGGGGTCCATCTCCGCAGTTCTTC	CASSVSGGPSPQFF
TRBD1	TRBJ2-5	TRBV27	NA	TGTGCCAGCAGCCCTGACAGGGAAAATCAAGAGACCCAGTACTTC	CASSPDRENQETQYF
NA	TRBJ1-4	TRBV7-2	NA	TGTGCCAGCAGCTTAGGAGGGGCTGTTAATGAAAAACTGTTTTTT	CASSLGGAVNEKLFF
TRBD1	TRBJ2-5	TRBV6-5	once	TGTGCCAGCAGTTACCTCGCGAGGACAGGGGTAGAAGAGACCCAGTACTTC	CASSYLARTGVEETQYF
NA	TRBJ2-7	TRBV3-1	NA	TGTGCCAGCAGCGCACAGGTTCCCCCTTACGAGCAGTACTTC	CASSAQVPPYEQYF
NA	TRBJ1-6	TRBV12-3/TRBV12-4	NA	TGTGCCAGCAGTTTAGACGCCAGGATAGGCACCTATAATTCACCCCTCCGCTTT	CASSLDARIGTYNSPLRF
NA	TRBJ2-3	TRBV20-1	NA	TGCAGTGCTCAGACTGCGGGCACAGATACGCAGTATTTT	CSAQTAGTDTQYF
TRBD2	TRBJ2-1	TRBV12-5	few	TGTGCTAGTGGTTTCCCAGCGGGAGGGCCGAACAATGAGCAGTTCTTC	CASGFPAGGPNNEQFF
TRBD2	TRBJ2-3	TRBV28	NA	TGTGCCAGCAGCCATAGCGGGGCTGGTCCAGATACGCAGTATTTT	CASSHSGAGPDTQYF
NA	TRBJ2-1	TRBV2	NA	TGTGCCAGCAACCGAGCGGGTCCTACCAATGAGCAGTTCTTC	CASNRAGPTNEQFF
NA	TRBJ2-3	TRBV7-7	NA	TGTGCCAGCAGCCGCAGGACCGGCGGTGGTAGCACAGATACGCAGTATTTT	CASSRRTGGGSTDTQYF
TRBD2	TRBJ2-3	TRBV27	NA	TGTGCCAGCAGTTTACTAGTTAGCGGGGGGGCCGATACGCAGTATTTT	CASSLLVSGGADTQYF
NA	TRBJ1-1	TRBV29-1	few	TGCAGCGTTGATCCCGCACCCACTGAAGCTTTCTTT	CSVDPAPTEAFF
NA	TRBJ1-1	TRBV4-1	NA	TGCGCCAGCAGCCAAGATAGGAGGGACCCACGGGATATGAACACTGAAGCTTTCTTT	CASSQDRRDPRDMNTEAFF
NA	TRBJ2-5	TRBV20-1	few	TGCAGTGCTAGAGATCTGGGGGCTCGGGAGACCCAGTACTTC	CSARDLGARETQYF
TRBD1	TRBJ1-2	TRBV2	NA	TGTGCCAGCGGACAGGGCGGTGGCTACACCTTC	CASGQGGGYTF
NA	TRBJ2-7	TRBV12-3/TRBV12-4	NA	TGTGCCAGCAGTTTAAGCTACCCTAAGGACTACGAGCAGTACTTC	CASSLSYPKDYEQYF
TRBD2	TRBJ2-1	TRBV10-3	many	TGTGCCATCAGTGCTGCGGGGGGCCGCGATGAGCAGTTCTTC	CAISAAGGRDEQFF
TRBD1	TRBJ2-7	TRBV27	NA	TGTGCCAGCGGAAACAGGGGGCAATATCGCGAGCAGTACTTC	CASGNRGQYREQYF
NA	TRBJ1-2	TRBV6-2/TRBV6-3	NA	TGTGCCAGCAGTTTATGGAACACGCAAGTCTATGGCTACACCTTC	CASSLWNTQVYGYTF
TRBD1	TRBJ1-5	TRBV30	NA	TGTGCCTGGAGTGTACCCAGGGGGAAACAGCCCCAGCATTTT	CAWSVPRGKQPQHF
TRBD1	TRBJ1-6	TRBV10-3	NA	TGTGCCATCAGTGAACAGGGGGCTCGGGATTCACCCCTCCACTTT	CAISEQGARDSPLHF
NA	TRBJ2-1	TRBV7-2	NA	TGTGCCAGCAGCTCCCGGACAGCCGGTGGTGAGCAGTTCTTC	CASSSRTAGGEQFF
NA	TRBJ2-1	TRBV7-3	NA	TGTGCCAGCAGCTTCTTCACGTACAATGAGCAGTTCTTC	CASSFFTYNEQFF
TRBD2	TRBJ2-7	TRBV6-5	few	TGTGCCAGCAGTTATTATAGCGGGAGCGGGACCTCCTACGAGCAGTACTTC	CASSYYSGSGTSYEQYF
NA	TRBJ2-7	TRBV2	NA	TGTGCCAGCAGTGAAGTGGTGGGCTCCTACGAGCAGTACTTC	CASSEVVGSYEQYF
NA	TRBJ2-3	TRBV10-3	NA	TGTGCCATCAGATCTAGCGATTCTGGCACAGATACGCAGTATTTT	CAIRSSDSGTDTQYF